This passage covers 14 T cell receptor beta chains from one sample sequenced in a study of beta chain features in type 1 diabetes. The entirety of the isolated RNA underwent reverse transcription, so expressed TCRB transcripts were sequenced. Data came from immunoSEQ multiplex PCR; TCRdb stores just in-frame clones and leaves some out. In the table there are approximately 330,000 clones, approximately 10% of which are singletons. The sample was naive CD4+ T cells from blood. The origin of the receptors is a woman aged 25-40 years in good health.

This clone was seen only a few times. Other DNA sequences within the sample encode an identical CDR3. The chain has TRBV7-2 and TRBJ1-5; no reliable D call. Trimming shortened V by 2 bases and J by 2 bases, and 4 bases separated the two germline ends. The CDR3 length is 13 residues. Germline CDR1 SGHTA, CDR2 FQGNSA. For the CDR3, the DNA is TGTGCCAGCAGCTTACGAGGCAATCAGCCCCAGCATTTT. Its translation is CASSLRGNQPQHF.

This rearrangement joins TRBV4-3 to TRBJ2-7, with 8 bases matching TRBD1. CDR3 size: 16 residues. Germline lookup yields CDR1 LGHNA and CDR2 YSLEER. V dropped 2 bases and J dropped 4; count of bases not matched to a gene: 10. This chain's CDR3 is CASSQLHQGARYEQYF. The CDR3 DNA reads as TGCGCCAGCAGCCAACTTCACCAGGGGGCGCGTTACGAGCAGTACTTC.

The DNA for the CDR3 is TGTGCCAGCAGCTTAGAGCAGGGGGGCACTGAAGCTTTCTTT. Protein: CASSLEQGGTEAFF. V and J are TRBV7-9 and TRBJ1-1; 7 nucleotides align to TRBD1. J lost 4 bases, V lost 1 base, and 3 bases had no gene match. This CDR3 spans 14 amino acids. The V gene's germline CDR1 is SEHNR and CDR2 FQNEAQ (reference sequence).

The V and J genes are TRBV19 and TRBJ2-7, with D perhaps TRBD2 (5 bases). Trimming shortened V by 5 bases and J by 1 base, and 12 bases separated the two germline ends. Germline V gene sequence: CDR1 LNHDA, CDR2 SQIVND (reference sequence). This CDR3 has 14 amino acids. CDR3 in amino acids: CASSQTGSSYEQYF. The CDR3 bases are TGTGCCAGTAGTCAGACGGGGTCGTCCTACGAGCAGTACTTC.

This clone was detected a few times. V and J are TRBV19 and TRBJ1-5, with D possibly being TRBD1 (6 bases). The CDR3 spans 15 residues. From germline, CDR1 is LNHDA and CDR2 SQIVND (reference sequence). The V end lost 4 bases, the J end lost 7 bases, and 17 bases lay between the germline ends. CDR3 sequence: CASSTRVGGNQPQHF. The DNA for the CDR3 is TGTGCCAGTAGTACCAGGGTAGGGGGTAACCAGCCCCAGCATTTT.

The chain carries TRBV9 and TRBJ2-3; TRBD2 might be the D (7 bases). The V end lost 1 base, the J end lost 9 bases, and 21 bases lay between the germline ends. CDR1 SGDLS and CDR2 YYNGEE come from the germline V gene. The CDR3 totals 16 residues. CDR3 loop: CASSVPLAGARGTQYF. In nucleotides, the CDR3 is TGTGCCAGCAGCGTACCTCTGGCGGGAGCGAGGGGGACGCAGTATTTT. Filled out from reference TRBV9 and TRBJ2-3, the complete variable domain reads DSGVTQTPKHLITATGQRVTLRCSPRSGDLSVYWYQQSLDQGLQFLIQYYNGEERAKGNILERFSAQQFPDLHSELNLSSLELGDSALYFCASSVPLAGARGTQYFGPGTRLTVL.

The genes are TRBV6-5 and TRBJ1-2; TRBD1 is a possible D gene (6 bases). V was trimmed by 6 bases and J by 5 bases, leaving 13 bases between them. Germline-derived CDR1 and CDR2 are MNHEY and SVGAGI. This CDR3 region has 13 residues. The CDR3 region has the DNA TGTGCCAGCAGGAACGACAGGACATATGGCTACACCTTC. Its protein product is CASRNDRTYGYTF.

The chain couples TRBV27 to TRBJ2-7; possible D gene TRBD1, 5 bases. The CDR3 covers 14 residues. Germline-derived CDR1 and CDR2 are MNHEY and SMNVEV (reference sequence). The ends were cut back, 5 bases at V and 1 base at J, with 12 bases in the middle. CDR3 sequence reads: CASSPSTGSYEQYF. The CDR3 nucleotides are TGTGCCAGCAGTCCCTCCACAGGTTCCTACGAGCAGTACTTC.

This clone was observed a handful of times. The CDR3 spells CASSEARWGLYNEQFF. CDR3 coding DNA: TGTGCCAGCAGTGAAGCCCGATGGGGACTCTACAATGAGCAGTTCTTC. The V call is TRBV2, the J call TRBJ2-1; TRBD2 is a possible D gene (6 bases). The CDR3 has 16 residues. The V end was cut by 0 bases, the J end by 3 bases, with 12 bases between. CDR1 and CDR2 (germline): SNHLY, FYNNEI. The full variable domain, in which reference TRBV2 and TRBJ2-1 provide the parts outside the CDR3, is EPEVTQTPSHQVTQMGQEVILRCVPISNHLYFYWYRQILGQKVEFLVSFYNNEISEKSEIFDDQFSVERPDGSNFTLKIRSTKLEDSAMYFCASSEARWGLYNEQFFGPGTRLTVL.

This sequence joins TRBV10-3 and TRBJ1-1, with TRBD1 identical over 7 bases. Germline CDR1 is ENHRY and CDR2 is SYGVKD. The CDR3 loop spans 16 amino acids. J was trimmed by 3 bases and V by 2 bases; bases with no gene match: 9. The CDR3 here is CAISEPVLDRDTEAFF. The DNA for the CDR3 is TGTGCCATCAGTGAGCCCGTTTTAGACAGGGACACTGAAGCTTTCTTT.

J is TRBJ1-4 and V is TRBV29-1, with 7 bases aligning to TRBD1. Germline lookup yields CDR1 SQVTM and CDR2 ANQGSEA. The CDR3 is 14 amino acids. V lost 6 bases, J lost 7 bases, and 11 bases stayed unmatched. The CDR3 spells CSVGDRVVAEKLFF. The CDR3 nucleotides are TGCAGCGTCGGAGACAGGGTCGTGGCTGAAAAACTGTTTTTT.

This clone was counted between two and nine times. This chain links TRBV18 with TRBJ2-7; D might be TRBD1 (5 bases). V shed 1 base and J shed 5 bases, with 18 bases lying between them. Germline CDR1 and CDR2: KGHSH and LQKENI. The CDR3 is made up of 16 amino acids. CDR3 nucleotide sequence: TGTGCCAGCTCACCACGGCAGCCTGCAGGGTCCGACGAGCAGTACTTC. It encodes CASSPRQPAGSDEQYF.

This clone was seen more than once but under ten times. The chain is built from TRBV30 and TRBJ1-1; TRBD1 might be the D (5 bases). CDR1 and CDR2 (germline): GTSNPN, SVGIG (reference sequence). The CDR3 runs 15 residues. Trimming removed 2 bases at V and 1 base at J, with 14 bases between. CDR3 sequence: CAWSPRARGNTEAFF. In nucleotides, the CDR3 is TGTGCCTGGAGTCCCAGGGCCCGTGGGAACACTGAAGCTTTCTTT.

This clone was counted a single time. The chain uses TRBV28 and TRBJ2-5; TRBD2 matches 8 bases. The CDR3 runs 16 residues. The junction had 10 bases not matched to a gene; V was cut back by 2 bases and J by 5 bases. The V gene's germline CDR1 is MDHEN and CDR2 SYDVKM. CDR3 residues: CASSLNRAGVFETQYF. CDR3 coding DNA: TGTGCCAGCAGTTTAAACAGAGCGGGAGTATTTGAGACCCAGTACTTC.